The clone carrying this T cell receptor beta chain has more than one count but fewer than ten. MiXCR, run by TCRdb on the PCR reads, gives a single entry per CDR3 protein. The data hold roughly 19,000 distinct CDR3 sequences, with roughly 42% observed a single time. The sample originates from a study of tumor-infiltrating lymphocytes in oesophageal squamous cell carcinoma. CDR3 length: 14 amino acids. Per germline, CDR1 DFQATT and CDR2 SNEGSKA (reference sequence). The V and J genes are TRBV20-1 and TRBJ2-7, with a tentative D call TRBD1 (6 bases). The J call is uncertain, as TRBJ2-1 better fits the DNA end. This TCR was sampled from a male donor with esophageal squamous cell carcinoma. The sample consisted of esophageal tumor tissue. The DNA of the CDR3 is TGCAGTGCCGGCCTCCGGGACATCTACAATGAGCAGTTCTTC. This gives the protein CSAGLRDIYNEQFF.